The rows below give T cell receptor beta chains drawn from one sample of a study of T-cell reconstitution after alpha-beta-depleted transplantation in children. MiXCR was run by TCRdb on the PCR reads, yielding one entry per CDR3 protein. The profile shows 480,000 or so distinct CDR3 sequences, about 10% of them singletons. The source material was PBMCs, sampled before TCRalphabeta/CD19-depleted stem cell transplant. Source of these receptors: a child aged 2 to 15 with inherited bone marrow failure, due to receive a stem cell transplant. Each CDR3 is given without its conserved first and last residue. Each record gives: J gene, V gene, CDR3 protein.

J: TRBJ2-3
V: TRBV30
CDR3: AWSVLTSRPNLQY

J: TRBJ2-1
V: TRBV7-8
CDR3: ASSLGTSGSMGYNEQF

J: TRBJ2-1
V: TRBV4-3
CDR3: ASSRQLAVYNEQF

J: TRBJ2-1
V: TRBV24-1
CDR3: ATSGVDTDEQF

J: TRBJ1-1
V: TRBV19
CDR3: ASSIYEGSGAF

J: TRBJ1-1
V: TRBV27
CDR3: ASSFRQGRAF

J: TRBJ2-1
V: TRBV20-1
CDR3: SARPDWAYNEQF

J: TRBJ1-2
V: TRBV29-1
CDR3: SVGFSEGLGYT

J: TRBJ2-2
V: TRBV7-9
CDR3: ASSRGGGNTGELF

J: TRBJ1-2
V: TRBV6-5
CDR3: ASSYSSPSDGYT

J: TRBJ2-6
V: TRBV3-1
CDR3: ASCLWDLWDPSGANVLT

J: TRBJ2-1
V: TRBV14
CDR3: ASCQDHWREQF

J: TRBJ2-2
V: TRBV27
CDR3: ASRPGTNTGELF

J: TRBJ2-1
V: TRBV15
CDR3: ATSPHVAVSSYNEQF

J: TRBJ2-3
V: TRBV20-1
CDR3: SARGRATDTQY

J: TRBJ1-2
V: TRBV12-3/TRBV12-4
CDR3: ASSQTDYGYT

J: TRBJ2-7
V: TRBV4-3
CDR3: ASSLAGGPGPYEQY

J: TRBJ2-3
V: TRBV11-2
CDR3: ASSPGPERTDTQY

J: TRBJ1-4
V: TRBV12-3/TRBV12-4
CDR3: ASSLPRYEKLF

J: TRBJ1-2
V: TRBV12-3/TRBV12-4
CDR3: ASSEQGRGYT

J: TRBJ2-2
V: TRBV5-4
CDR3: ASSLAGGSGNTGELF

J: TRBJ2-4
V: TRBV12-3/TRBV12-4
CDR3: ASSTVLAKNIQY

J: TRBJ2-1
V: TRBV29-1
CDR3: SVEGTSDIYNEQF

J: TRBJ2-2
V: TRBV29-1
CDR3: SVESTSGRYHTGELF

J: TRBJ2-7
V: TRBV29-1
CDR3: SVEDGLTSANYEQY

J: TRBJ1-4
V: TRBV15
CDR3: ATRTGVTAEELF

J: TRBJ2-4
V: TRBV28
CDR3: ASQGTSFIQY

J: TRBJ2-1
V: TRBV10-2
CDR3: ASSELTGEGEQF

J: TRBJ2-1
V: TRBV12-3/TRBV12-4
CDR3: ASSYTGLAGDEQF